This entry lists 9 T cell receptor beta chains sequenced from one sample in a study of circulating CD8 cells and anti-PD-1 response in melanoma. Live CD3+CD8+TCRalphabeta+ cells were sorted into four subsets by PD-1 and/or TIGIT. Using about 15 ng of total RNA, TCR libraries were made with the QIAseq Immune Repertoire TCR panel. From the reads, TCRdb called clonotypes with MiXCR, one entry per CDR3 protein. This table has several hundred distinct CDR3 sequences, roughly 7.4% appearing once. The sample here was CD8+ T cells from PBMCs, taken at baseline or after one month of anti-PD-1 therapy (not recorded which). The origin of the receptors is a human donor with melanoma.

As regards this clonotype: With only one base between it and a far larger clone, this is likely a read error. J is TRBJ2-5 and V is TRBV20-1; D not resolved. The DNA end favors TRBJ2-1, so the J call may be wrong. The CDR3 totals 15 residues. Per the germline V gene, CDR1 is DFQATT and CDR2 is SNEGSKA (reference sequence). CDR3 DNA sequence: TGCAGTGCTAGGGGTCGCGGTGCCTCCTCCAGTGAGCAGTTCTTC. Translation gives CSARGRGASSSEQFF.

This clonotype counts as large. The CDR3 reads CSVSQGFYGYTF. As DNA, the CDR3 is TGCAGCGTATCACAGGGGTTCTATGGCTACACCTTC. V and J are TRBV29-1 and TRBJ1-2; 7 bases map to TRBD1. The ends lost 6 bases at V and 4 bases at J; junction bases unmatched: 5. Germline V gene lookup returns CDR1 SQVTM and CDR2 ANQGSEA. The CDR3 consists of 12 residues. The full variable domain, completed using reference TRBV29-1 and TRBJ1-2, is SAVISQKPSRDICQRGTSLTIQCQVDSQVTMMFWYRQQPGQSLTLIATANQGSEATYESGFVIDKFPISRPNLTFSTLTVSNMSPEDSSIYLCSVSQGFYGYTFGSGTRLTVV.

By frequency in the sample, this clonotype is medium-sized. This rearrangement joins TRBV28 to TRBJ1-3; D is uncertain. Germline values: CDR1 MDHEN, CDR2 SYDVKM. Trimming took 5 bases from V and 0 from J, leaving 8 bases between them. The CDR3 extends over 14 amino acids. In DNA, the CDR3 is TGTGCCAGCAGTCCCGCCAGCTCTGGAAACACCATATATTTT. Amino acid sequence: CASSPASSGNTIYF.

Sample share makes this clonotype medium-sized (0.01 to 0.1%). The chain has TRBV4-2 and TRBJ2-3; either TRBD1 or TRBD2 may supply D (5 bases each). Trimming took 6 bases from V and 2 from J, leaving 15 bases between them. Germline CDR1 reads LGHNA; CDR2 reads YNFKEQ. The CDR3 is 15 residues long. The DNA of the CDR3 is TGTGCCAGCAGACCGACAGAGGGCTCCACAGATACGCAGTATTTT. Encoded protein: CASRPTEGSTDTQYF.

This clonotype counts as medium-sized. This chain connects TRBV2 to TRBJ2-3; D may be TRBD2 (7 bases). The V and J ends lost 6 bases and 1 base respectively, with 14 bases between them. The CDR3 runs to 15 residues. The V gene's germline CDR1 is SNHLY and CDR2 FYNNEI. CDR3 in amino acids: CASSAREGGTDTQYF. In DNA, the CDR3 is TGTGCCAGCAGCGCTAGGGAGGGGGGCACAGATACGCAGTATTTT.

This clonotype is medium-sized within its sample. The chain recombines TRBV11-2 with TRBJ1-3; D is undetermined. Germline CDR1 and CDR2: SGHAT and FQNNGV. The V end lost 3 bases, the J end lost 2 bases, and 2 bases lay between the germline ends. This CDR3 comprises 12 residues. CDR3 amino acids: CASSLTGNTIYF. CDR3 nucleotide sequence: TGTGCCAGCAGCTTGACTGGAAACACCATATATTTT. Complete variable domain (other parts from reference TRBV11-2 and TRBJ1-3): EAGVAQSPRYKIIEKRQSVAFWCNPISGHATLYWYQQILGQGPKLLIQFQNNGVVDDSQLPKDRFSAERLKGVDSTLKIQPAKLEDSAVYLCASSLTGNTIYFGEGSWLTVV.

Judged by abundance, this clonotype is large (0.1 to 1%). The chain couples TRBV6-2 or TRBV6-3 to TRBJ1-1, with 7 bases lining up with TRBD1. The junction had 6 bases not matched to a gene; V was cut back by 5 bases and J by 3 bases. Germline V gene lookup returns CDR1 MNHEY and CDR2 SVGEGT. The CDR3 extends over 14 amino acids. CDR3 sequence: CASSQTGEHTEAFF. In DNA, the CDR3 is TGTGCCAGCAGTCAAACAGGGGAACACACTGAAGCTTTCTTT.

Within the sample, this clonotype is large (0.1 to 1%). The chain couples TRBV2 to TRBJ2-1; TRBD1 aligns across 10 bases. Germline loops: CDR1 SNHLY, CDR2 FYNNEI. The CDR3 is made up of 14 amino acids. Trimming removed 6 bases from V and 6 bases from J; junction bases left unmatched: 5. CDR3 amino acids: CASRADRGPNEQFF. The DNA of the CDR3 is TGTGCCAGCAGGGCTGACAGGGGGCCCAATGAGCAGTTCTTC.

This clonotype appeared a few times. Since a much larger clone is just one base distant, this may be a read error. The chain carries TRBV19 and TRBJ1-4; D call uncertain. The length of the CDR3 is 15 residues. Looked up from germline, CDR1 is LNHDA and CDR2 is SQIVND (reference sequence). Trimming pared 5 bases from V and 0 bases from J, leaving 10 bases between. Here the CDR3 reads CASSPGISTNEKLFF. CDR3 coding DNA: TGTGCCAGTAGTCCTGGGATTTCAACTAATGAAAAACTGTTTTTT.